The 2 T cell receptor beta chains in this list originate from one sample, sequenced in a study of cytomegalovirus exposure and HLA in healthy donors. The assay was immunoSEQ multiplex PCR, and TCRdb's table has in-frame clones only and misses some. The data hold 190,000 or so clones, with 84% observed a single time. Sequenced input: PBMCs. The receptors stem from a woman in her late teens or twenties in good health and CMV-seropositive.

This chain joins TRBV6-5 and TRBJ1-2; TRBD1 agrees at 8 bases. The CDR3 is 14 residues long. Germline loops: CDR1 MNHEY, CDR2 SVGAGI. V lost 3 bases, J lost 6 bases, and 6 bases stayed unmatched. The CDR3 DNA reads TGTGCCAGCAGTTATGGTCAGGGGGCGGATGGCTACACCTTC. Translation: CASSYGQGADGYTF.

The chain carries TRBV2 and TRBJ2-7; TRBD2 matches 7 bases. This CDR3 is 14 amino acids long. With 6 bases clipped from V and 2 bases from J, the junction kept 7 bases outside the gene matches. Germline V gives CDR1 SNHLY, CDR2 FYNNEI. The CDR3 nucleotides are TGTGCCAGCAGCGACCCTGGACTAGCCTACGAGCAGTACTTC. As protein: CASSDPGLAYEQYF.